These 25 T cell receptor beta chains share one sample of origin, sequenced in a study of OX40 agonist ivuxolimab in advanced cancers. The protocol was immunoSEQ multiplex PCR, while the TCRdb copy is restricted to in-frame clones and leaves out a portion. This table holds 21,000 or so clones, 70% to 85% found once. Here the sequenced sample was CD4+ or CD8+ T cells sorted from blood, taken in a trial of the OX40 agonist ivuxolimab. These receptor sequences come from an adult with an advanced solid tumor such as melanoma, head and neck, liver or kidney cancer.

This chain links TRBV7-3 with TRBJ1-1; tentative D call: TRBD1 (6 bases). The CDR3 sequence is 17 residues long. Germline CDR1 is SGHTA and CDR2 is FQGTGA. Trimming shortened V by 2 bases and J by 8 bases, and 24 bases separated the two germline ends. The CDR3 sequence: CASSLGLAETQGEEAFF. Written as DNA, the CDR3 is TGTGCCAGCAGCTTAGGATTGGCCGAGACACAGGGAGAAGAAGCTTTCTTT.

The chain recombines TRBV11-3 with TRBJ2-7; 7 nucleotides match TRBD1. Per germline, CDR1 SGHNT and CDR2 YENEEA. The CDR3 is made up of 15 amino acids. V was pared by 5 bases and J by 1 base, with 8 bases of the junction left unmatched. The DNA of the CDR3 is TGTGCCAGCAGCCATGGGACAGTCACATCCTACGAGCAGTACTTC. Amino acid sequence: CASSHGTVTSYEQYF.

This clone was detected only once. The chain recombines TRBV27 with TRBJ2-7; TRBD1 is a possible D gene (5 bases). CDR3 size: 14 residues. Between the trimmed V and J ends, which lost 4 bases and 5 bases, there was a span of 15 bases. Germline V lookup: CDR1 MNHEY, CDR2 SMNVEV (reference sequence). The DNA of the CDR3 is TGTGCCAGCAGTTCAAGGCAGGGAAGCCACGAGCAGTACTTC. This codes for CASSSRQGSHEQYF.

J is TRBJ2-3 and V is TRBV9; 10 bases are a match to TRBD2. J gave up 6 bases and V 1 base, and 8 bases lay outside the gene matches. In germline, CDR1 is SGDLS, CDR2 YYNGEE. The length of the CDR3 is 16 residues. The CDR3 DNA reads as TGTGCCAGCAGCGTACCTTCAGCGGGAGGGCCGGATACGCAGTATTTT. Translating gives CASSVPSAGGPDTQYF.

The chain carries TRBV30 and TRBJ2-7, with TRBD1 identical over 9 bases. With V trimmed by 0 bases and J by 3 bases, 3 bases remained unmatched. This CDR3 is built from 14 residues. Germline V CDR1 and CDR2: GTSNPN, SVGIG (reference sequence). For the CDR3, the DNA is TGTGCCTGGAGTGTTCAGGGACAGGGCTACGAGCAGTACTTC. It codes for CAWSVQGQGYEQYF.

This clone has just one count. The chain uses TRBV4-1 and TRBJ2-3, with TRBD1 as a possible D gene (6 bases). Trimming removed 1 base at V and 2 bases at J, with 16 bases between. CDR1 and CDR2 (germline): MGHRA, YSYEKL. The CDR3 covers 17 residues. CDR3 coding DNA: TGCGCCAGCAGCCAAGGGATTGGTGGGGGACACACAGATACGCAGTATTTT. It translates to CASSQGIGGGHTDTQYF.

V gene TRBV2 combines with J gene TRBJ1-5; D gene ambiguous. The CDR3 extends over 16 amino acids. CDR1 and CDR2 from the germline V gene are SNHLY and FYNNEI. V dropped 0 bases and J dropped 1 base, with 10 bases sitting between them. CDR3 nucleotide sequence: TGTGCCAGCAGTGAAGCAAGGGTTACGAGCAATCAGCCCCAGCATTTT. Its protein is CASSEARVTSNQPQHF.

This clone appeared a few times. This chain uses TRBV9 with TRBJ2-7; 7 nucleotides match TRBD2. CDR3 length equals 16 residues. Germline assignment: CDR1 SGDLS and CDR2 YYNGEE. Trimming cost V 0 bases and J 4 bases; bases outside gene matches: 10. In DNA form, the CDR3 reads TGTGCCAGCAGCGTAGGAGGGAGGGCCAGTGGATACGAGCAGTACTTC. This translates into CASSVGGRASGYEQYF.

This clone showed up just a few times. The chain recombines TRBV30 with TRBJ1-5; TRBD1 aligns across 7 bases. The CDR3 length is 13 residues. The germline CDR1 and CDR2 sequences are GTSNPN and SVGIG (reference sequence). With 3 bases clipped from V and 5 bases from J, the junction kept 4 bases outside the gene matches. In nucleotides, the CDR3 is TGTGCCTGGAGCGCGGGACAGTATCAGCCCCAGCATTTT. It specifies CAWSAGQYQPQHF.

V is TRBV6-5 and J is TRBJ1-5, with no clear D. The CDR3 runs 15 residues. Trimming removed 6 bases at V and 0 bases at J, with 12 bases between. Germline V gene data show CDR1 as MNHEY and CDR2 as SVGAGI. CDR3 residues: CASSLRQDSNQPQHF. The CDR3 coding sequence is TGTGCCAGCAGCCTCCGACAAGATAGCAATCAGCCCCAGCATTTT.

This chain connects TRBV28 to TRBJ1-5; D gene unclear. Germline V CDR1 and CDR2: MDHEN, SYDVKM. This CDR3 is 15 amino acids long. The germline V and J ends were trimmed by 5 bases and 5 bases, with 16 bases remaining between them. CDR3 DNA: TGTGCCAGCAGTCTATCCCTTTTTGGGGATCAGCCCCAGCATTTT. This translates into CASSLSLFGDQPQHF.

This clone has a single count. The rearrangement uses TRBV10-1 and TRBJ2-3, with D unclear. Germline CDR1 is WNHNN and CDR2 is SYGVQD (reference sequence). The CDR3 spans 13 residues. The V end lost 2 bases, the J end lost 3 bases, and 6 bases lay between the germline ends. The chain's CDR3 is CASSETPTDTQYF. For the CDR3, the DNA is TGCGCCAGCAGTGAGACCCCTACAGATACGCAGTATTTT.

The chain employs TRBV5-4 and TRBJ2-5; the match to TRBD1 covers 7 bases. This CDR3 has 15 amino acids. Trimming cost V 0 bases and J 5 bases; bases outside gene matches: 7. Germline assignment: CDR1 SGHNT and CDR2 YYREEE (reference sequence). This CDR3 reads CASSLAPTGMETQYF. The CDR3 DNA is TGTGCCAGCAGCTTGGCCCCGACAGGGATGGAGACCCAGTACTTC.

The V gene is TRBV5-1, the J gene TRBJ2-5, with D uncertain. Germline V gene lookup returns CDR1 SGHRS and CDR2 YFSETQ. CDR3 length equals 12 residues. The V end was cut by 4 bases, the J end by 4 bases, with 8 bases between. CDR3 amino acids: CASSPAGETQYF. CDR3 bases: TGCGCCAGCAGCCCAGCAGGAGAGACCCAGTACTTC.

This sequence joins TRBV2 and TRBJ1-4, with a weak D call TRBD1 (5 bases). Looked up from germline, CDR1 is SNHLY and CDR2 is FYNNEI. The CDR3 runs 17 residues. V was pared by 3 bases and J by 0 bases, with 14 bases between. The CDR3 is CASSDLPPGTTNEKLFF. The CDR3 nucleotides read TGTGCCAGCAGTGACCTCCCGCCAGGGACAACTAATGAAAAACTGTTTTTT.

The V and J genes are TRBV30 and TRBJ1-4, with D hard to call. This CDR3 spans 15 amino acids. Germline values: CDR1 GTSNPN, CDR2 SVGIG (reference sequence). V dropped 1 base and J dropped 7 bases, with 16 bases sitting between them. CDR3 sequence: CAWSETRGVGEKLFF. The DNA of the CDR3 is TGTGCCTGGAGTGAAACGCGGGGTGTGGGTGAAAAACTGTTTTTT. The full variable domain, completed using reference TRBV30 and TRBJ1-4, is SQTIHQWPATLVQPVGSPLSLECTVEGTSNPNLYWYRQAAGRGLQLLFYSVGIGQISSEVPQNLSASRPQDRQFILSSKKLLLSDSGFYLCAWSETRGVGEKLFFGSGTQLSVL.

The chain couples TRBV7-8 to TRBJ2-1, with 7 bases fitting TRBD1. The J segment lost 6 bases and the V segment lost 3 bases, leaving 2 bases of the junction unmatched. Germline CDR1 and CDR2: SGHVS and FQNEAQ. This CDR3 region has 13 residues. CDR3 residues: CASSLDRFNEQFF. As DNA, the CDR3 is TGTGCCAGCAGCTTGGACAGGTTCAATGAGCAGTTCTTC.

The chain has TRBV15 and TRBJ2-3, with 12 bases that match TRBD2. The CDR3 length is 16 residues. Looked up from germline, CDR1 is LNHNV and CDR2 is YYDKDF (reference sequence). J lost 2 bases, V lost 1 base, and 1 base had no gene match. The DNA of the CDR3 is TGTGCCACCAGCAGAGGGACTAGCGGGATCACAGATACGCAGTATTTT. It yields the protein CATSRGTSGITDTQYF.

The chain is built from TRBV7-8 and TRBJ2-3; TRBD2 aligns across 14 bases. CDR1 SGHVS and CDR2 FQNEAQ come from the germline V gene. The junction had 14 bases not matched to a gene; V was cut back by 4 bases and J by 2 bases. The CDR3 runs 20 residues. The CDR3 DNA follows: TGTGCCAGCAGCTCCACCCCACCGGGACTAGCGGGAGTCTCCACAGATACGCAGTATTTT. It encodes CASSSTPPGLAGVSTDTQYF.

Worth noting for this clone: At one of its ends the junction is not consistent with the germline gene, which may arise from a read error. The same CDR3 is also encoded by other DNA sequences in this sample. This rearrangement joins TRBV5-5 to TRBJ2-1; no clear D. Germline assignment: CDR1 SGHKS and CDR2 YYEKEE (reference sequence). The CDR3 is 12 residues long. Here the CDR3 reads CASSQVLNEQFF. The CDR3 DNA reads TGCGCCAGCAGCCAAGTTCTCAATGAGCAGTTCTTC.

The rearrangement links TRBV4-1 to TRBJ2-1, with TRBD2 matching 15 bases. This CDR3 is 18 amino acids long. V lost 3 bases to trimming and J lost 3 bases; unmatched junction nucleotides: 6. Germline CDR1 and CDR2: MGHRA and YSYEKL. Here the CDR3 reads CASSQRTGLAGGYNEQFF. The CDR3 coding sequence is TGCGCCAGCAGCCAGCGTACGGGACTAGCGGGGGGCTACAATGAGCAGTTCTTC.

V and J are TRBV19 and TRBJ2-1; D unresolved. The ends were cut back, 7 bases at V and 4 bases at J, with 8 bases in the middle. This CDR3 has 12 amino acids. In germline, CDR1 is LNHDA, CDR2 SQIVND (reference sequence). The DNA of the CDR3 is TGTGCCAGTACGTCATCATACAATGAGCAGTTCTTC. Its translation: CASTSSYNEQFF.

The genes are TRBV6-1 and TRBJ1-2; D is unclear. This CDR3 region has 13 residues. Germline loops: CDR1 MNHNS, CDR2 SASEGT. Trimming stripped 3 bases from V and 1 base from J, with 6 bases between. The CDR3 DNA sequence: TGTGCCAGCAGTGAGTACAGTAACTATGGCTACACCTTC. Its protein product is CASSEYSNYGYTF.

This clone was recorded once. V is TRBV5-6 and J is TRBJ2-1; 8 bases line up with TRBD2. Trimming removed 2 bases from V and 6 bases from J; junction bases left unmatched: 4. The CDR3 has 14 amino acids. Looked up from germline, CDR1 is SGHDT and CDR2 is YYEEEE. CDR3 nucleotide sequence: TGTGCCAGCAGCTTAGCAGGACTAGCCAATGAGCAGTTCTTC. Its protein product is CASSLAGLANEQFF.

The V and J genes are TRBV29-1 and TRBJ2-3; D uncertain. The CDR3 spans 13 residues. V was cut by 2 bases and J by 2 bases, with 8 bases left in between. Germline loops: CDR1 SQVTM, CDR2 ANQGSEA. In DNA form, the CDR3 reads TGCAGCGTTGAACAGCGAATCACAGATACGCAGTATTTT. This gives the protein CSVEQRITDTQYF.